The 25 T cell receptor beta chains presented below share a single source sample, sequenced in a study of blood T cell repertoires in COVID-19. Using immunoSEQ multiplex PCR, the repertoire was profiled, and TCRdb retains in-frame clones only, with some absent. This sample has about 140,000 clones, with just under 90% found just once. The material sequenced was peripheral blood. These receptors originate from a woman between 40 and 50 years old with acute or convalescent COVID-19.

This chain joins TRBV28 and TRBJ2-3, with 8 bases fitting TRBD2. The CDR3 sequence is 15 residues long. Trimming at V came to 3 bases and at J to 1 base, leaving 3 bases not matched to a gene. CDR1 and CDR2 from the germline V gene are MDHEN and SYDVKM. In DNA, the CDR3 is TGTGCCAGCAGTTTTATGCGGGGGGGCACAGATACGCAGTATTTT. Residues: CASSFMRGGTDTQYF.

The chain joins TRBV11-2 to TRBJ2-5; 11 bases line up with TRBD1. This CDR3 spans 16 amino acids. Unmatched junction bases numbered 3, after V lost 1 base and J lost 2 bases. Germline assignment: CDR1 SGHAT and CDR2 FQNNGV. In DNA form, the CDR3 reads TGTGCCAGCAGCTTAGGGACAGGGGGCTTTCAAGAGACCCAGTACTTC. Its translation is CASSLGTGGFQETQYF.

This chain joins TRBV4-3 and TRBJ2-1; 11 bases line up with TRBD2. The ends lost 4 bases at V and 9 bases at J; junction bases unmatched: 5. Germline CDR1 reads LGHNA; CDR2 reads YSLEER. The CDR3 covers 14 residues. CDR3 region: CASSPTSGRAEQFF. Here the CDR3 DNA reads TGCGCCAGCAGCCCAACTAGCGGGAGAGCTGAGCAGTTCTTC.

The rearrangement joins TRBV30 to TRBJ2-1; 8 positions match TRBD1. With V trimmed by 2 bases and J by 14 bases, 8 bases remained unmatched. Germline values: CDR1 GTSNPN, CDR2 SVGIG (reference sequence). The CDR3 is made up of 12 amino acids. CDR3 residues: CAWSPGQGHKFF. For the CDR3, the DNA is TGTGCCTGGAGTCCCGGACAGGGACATAAGTTCTTC.

The chain combines TRBV19 with TRBJ2-7; 10 bases are a match to TRBD1. The germline V gene has CDR1 LNHDA and CDR2 SQIVND (reference sequence). CDR3 length: 15 amino acids. V lost 1 base and J lost 3; bases outside the gene matches: 3. For the CDR3, the DNA is TGTGCCAGTAGTATAGGGACAGGGGGGAACTACGAGCAGTACTTC. Protein sequence: CASSIGTGGNYEQYF.

The chain carries TRBV9 and TRBJ1-4, with 7 bases that match TRBD1. Germline values: CDR1 SGDLS, CDR2 YYNGEE. Losses at the gene ends were 0 bases for V and 6 bases for J; bases not matched to a gene: 5. This CDR3 has 15 residues. CDR3 residues: CASSVGSGGYEKLFF. CDR3 nucleotides: TGTGCCAGCAGCGTAGGATCAGGGGGTTATGAAAAACTGTTTTTT.

This chain uses TRBV28 with TRBJ2-7; D ambiguous. Looked up from germline, CDR1 is MDHEN and CDR2 is SYDVKM. V lost 2 bases to trimming and J lost 1 base, with 15 bases between them. The CDR3 covers 16 residues. This CDR3 reads CASSLPPPGYSYEQYF. The CDR3 DNA sequence: TGTGCCAGCAGTTTACCCCCCCCGGGTTATTCCTACGAGCAGTACTTC.

The V and J genes are TRBV10-3 and TRBJ1-2; the D gene is possibly TRBD1 (5 bases). This CDR3 spans 14 amino acids. Germline V CDR1 and CDR2: ENHRY, SYGVKD. The V and J ends lost 6 bases and 7 bases respectively, with 18 bases between them. The CDR3 loop is CAIREAGRAGGYTF. In nucleotides, the CDR3 is TGTGCCATCAGGGAGGCAGGGAGGGCTGGTGGCTACACCTTC.

This chain joins TRBV28 and TRBJ1-2, with D tentatively TRBD1 (5 bases). CDR3 length: 15 amino acids. Germline V CDR1 and CDR2: MDHEN, SYDVKM. Trimming left V 6 bases short and J 5 bases short, with 19 bases between. The DNA of the CDR3 is TGTGCCAGCAGCCCCGGGACTACCCGAAATTATGGCTACACCTTC. Translating it yields CASSPGTTRNYGYTF.

The chain recombines TRBV4-2 with TRBJ1-1; no firm D call. The V and J ends lost 1 base and 2 bases respectively, with 8 bases between them. This CDR3 comprises 14 residues. Germline lookup yields CDR1 LGHNA and CDR2 YNFKEQ. The CDR3 spells CASSQGQVNTEAFF. The CDR3 DNA sequence: TGTGCCAGCAGCCAAGGGCAGGTAAACACTGAAGCTTTCTTT.

CDR3 nucleotides: TGTGCCAGCTCACCACGACTAGCGGGAGGTGGGGGTTCCTACGAGCAGTACTTC. Translated: CASSPRLAGGGGSYEQYF. The chain links TRBV18 to TRBJ2-7, with TRBD2 identical over 13 bases. V lost 1 base, J lost 1 base, and 7 bases stayed unmatched. The CDR3 is 18 amino acids. CDR1 and CDR2 from the germline V gene are KGHSH and LQKENI.

The V call is TRBV10-3, the J call TRBJ2-3; TRBD1 agrees at 11 bases. The ends lost 2 bases at V and 3 bases at J; junction bases unmatched: 7. This CDR3 is built from 17 residues. The germline V gene has CDR1 ENHRY and CDR2 SYGVKD. DNA of the CDR3: TGTGCCATCAGTGAGCCTAAAGGGACAGGGGGTACAGATACGCAGTATTTT. It is translated as CAISEPKGTGGTDTQYF.

This rearrangement joins TRBV6-1 to TRBJ1-1; no firm D call. The CDR3 runs to 13 residues. V was clipped by 2 bases and J by 4 bases, with 8 bases between them. Germline values: CDR1 MNHNS, CDR2 SASEGT. The CDR3: CASSESDFTEAFF. The DNA of the CDR3 is TGTGCCAGCAGTGAAAGCGACTTCACTGAAGCTTTCTTT.

The V gene is TRBV6-6, the J gene TRBJ1-2; D ambiguous. CDR3 size: 11 residues. Germline V gene lookup returns CDR1 MNHNY and CDR2 SVGAGI (reference sequence). V lost 8 bases, J lost 5 bases, and 9 bases lay in between. CDR3 sequence (DNA): TGTGCCAGCGATCCGGGGTATGGCTACACCTTC. Its protein product is CASDPGYGYTF.

The CDR3 bases are TGTGCCAGCACGACAGGGTATAATTCACCCCTCCACTTT. It yields the protein CASTTGYNSPLHF. The chain recombines TRBV25-1 with TRBJ1-6; 7 bases line up with TRBD1. CDR1 is MGHDK and CDR2 is SYGVNS in the germline V gene. After removal of 7 bases from V and 4 bases from J, the junction contained 1 base not matched to a gene. There are 13 residues in the CDR3.

V is TRBV9 and J is TRBJ1-4, with 7 bases aligning to TRBD1. This CDR3 is built from 14 residues. Germline CDR1 and CDR2: SGDLS and YYNGEE. V gave up 3 bases and J gave up 7 bases; unmatched junction bases: 6. Here the CDR3 DNA reads TGTGCCAGCAGCGGCCATCGACAGGGTGAAAAACTGTTTTTT. It translates to CASSGHRQGEKLFF. The full variable domain, with the rest looked up from reference TRBV9 and TRBJ1-4, is DSGVTQTPKHLITATGQRVTLRCSPRSGDLSVYWYQQSLDQGLQFLIQYYNGEERAKGNILERFSAQQFPDLHSELNLSSLELGDSALYFCASSGHRQGEKLFFGSGTQLSVL.

This clone was found once. The V and J genes are TRBV7-9 and TRBJ1-2; D unclear. The CDR3 has 13 amino acids. Germline CDR1 SEHNR, CDR2 FQNEAQ (reference sequence). With 1 base removed from V and 3 bases from J, the gap between germline ends came to 6 bases. DNA for the CDR3: TGTGCCAGCAGCTTAGGGGCAGACTATGGCTACACCTTC. Its protein is CASSLGADYGYTF.

The CDR3 DNA sequence: TGTGCCAGCAGTTATGGGTCGGTGGCAGGGAGGCAGCCCCAGCATTTT. It specifies CASSYGSVAGRQPQHF. The V call is TRBV6-2 or TRBV6-3, the J call TRBJ1-5, with D possibly TRBD1 on 5 matching bases. V was clipped by 3 bases and J by 7 bases, with 19 bases between them. Per germline, CDR1 MNHEY and CDR2 SVGEGT. The CDR3 runs to 16 residues.

The chain is built from TRBV14 and TRBJ1-1; 8 nucleotides match TRBD1. V shed 4 bases and J 0 bases; nucleotides not matched to a gene: 13. The CDR3 sequence is 18 residues long. Germline V gives CDR1 SGHDN, CDR2 FVKESK. In DNA, the CDR3 is TGTGCCAGCAGCCCAACTCTTTCAGGGGGCCGGATGAACACTGAAGCTTTCTTT. Residues: CASSPTLSGGRMNTEAFF.

The genes are TRBV5-5 and TRBJ2-7, with TRBD2 matching 7 bases. J was trimmed by 0 bases and V by 1 base; bases with no gene match: 4. The CDR3 runs 15 residues. Germline CDR1 and CDR2: SGHKS and YYEKEE (reference sequence). The CDR3 region is CASSLYGGGSYEQYF. As DNA, the CDR3 is TGTGCCAGCAGCTTGTATGGGGGGGGCTCCTACGAGCAGTACTTC.

This clone has more than one count but fewer than ten. This chain links TRBV28 with TRBJ1-3; D unclear. Per the germline V gene, CDR1 is MDHEN and CDR2 is SYDVKM. The germline V and J ends were trimmed by 3 bases and 1 base, with 7 bases remaining between them. There are 14 residues in the CDR3. The DNA for the CDR3 is TGTGCCAGCAGTTTCGGTAAATCTGGAAACACCATATATTTT. Its translation: CASSFGKSGNTIYF.

V gene TRBV18 combines with J gene TRBJ1-2; 10 bases map to TRBD1. V lost 5 bases to trimming and J lost 6 bases; unmatched junction nucleotides: 3. The CDR3 has 13 amino acids. CDR1 is KGHSH, CDR2 LQKENI, per germline. CDR3 sequence: CASSSGQGDGYTF. CDR3 coding DNA: TGTGCCAGCTCATCCGGACAGGGGGATGGCTACACCTTC. The full variable domain, in which reference TRBV18 and TRBJ1-2 provide the parts outside the CDR3, is NAGVMQNPRHLVRRRGQEARLRCSPMKGHSHVYWYRQLPEEGLKFMVYLQKENIIDESGMPKERFSAEFPKEGPSILRIQQVVRGDSAAYFCASSSGQGDGYTFGSGTRLTVV.

The chain recombines TRBV5-6 with TRBJ2-1; possibly TRBD1 for D (8 bases). This CDR3 has 15 residues. V was pared by 2 bases and J by 6 bases, with 15 bases between. Germline loops: CDR1 SGHDT, CDR2 YYEEEE. CDR3 loop: CASSLGTGGGNEQFF. The CDR3 DNA reads TGTGCCAGCAGCTTAGGGACAGGCGGGGGCAATGAGCAGTTCTTC. The full variable domain, in which reference TRBV5-6 and TRBJ2-1 provide the parts outside the CDR3, is DAGVTQSPTHLIKTRGQQVTLRCSPKSGHDTVSWYQQALGQGPQFIFQYYEEEERQRGNFPDRFSGHQFPNYSSELNVNALLLGDSALYLCASSLGTGGGNEQFFGPGTRLTVL.

DNA for the CDR3: TGTGCCTGGGCGGGGGAAGAGACCCAGTACTTC. Translation: CAWAGEETQYF. J is TRBJ2-5 and V is TRBV30; 7 bases align to TRBD2. CDR1 GTSNPN and CDR2 SVGIG come from the germline V gene (reference sequence). This CDR3 is built from 11 residues. Trimming took 5 bases from V and 3 from J; bases not matched to a gene: 0.

The rearrangement joins TRBV7-2 to TRBJ1-1; 7 nucleotides match TRBD1. Per the germline V gene, CDR1 is SGHTA and CDR2 is FQGNSA. V was pared by 6 bases and J by 11 bases, with 9 bases of the junction left unmatched. This CDR3 spans 12 amino acids. This chain's CDR3 is CASSSGQVVAFF. In nucleotides, the CDR3 is TGTGCCAGCAGTTCCGGACAGGTCGTGGCTTTCTTT.